A single sample gave rise to the 7 T cell receptor beta chains below, sequenced in a study of shared clonotypes between healthy human individuals. Sequencing was performed with immunoSEQ multiplex PCR; in TCRdb, only in-frame clones are kept and a portion is missing. Altogether fewer than 2.5 million clones are present, more than 85% being singletons, with the ten largest covering around 0.4%. The specimen sequenced was naive CD4+ T cells from PBMCs. As for subset: CD45RA+ positively selected. The receptor source for this set is a man between 18 and 29 years old in good health. Some clones in this sample may be carry-over from other donors' samples.

The rearrangement joins TRBV2 to TRBJ2-1, with 8 bases fitting TRBD2. Germline V lookup: CDR1 SNHLY, CDR2 FYNNEI. The CDR3 is made up of 15 amino acids. V shed 7 bases, J shed 4 bases, and the junction held 9 bases outside the gene matches. Written as DNA, the CDR3 is TGTGCCAGCAACGAAAGGACTAGCAGATACAATGAGCAGTTCTTC. As protein: CASNERTSRYNEQFF.

This clone was seen a single time. The chain combines TRBV5-4 with TRBJ2-2; TRBD1 might be the D (6 bases). V was shortened by 4 bases and J by 5 bases, with 15 bases between the two germline ends. The CDR3 is 15 residues long. Germline loops: CDR1 SGHNT, CDR2 YYREEE (reference sequence). DNA for the CDR3: TGTGCCAGCAGCCCCTCGCCAGGGGAAACCGGGGAGCTGTTTTTT. Residues: CASSPSPGETGELFF. The variable domain in full, with the rest retrieved from reference TRBV5-4 and TRBJ2-2, is ETGVTQSPTHLIKTRGQQVTLRCSSQSGHNTVSWYQQALGQGPQFIFQYYREEENGRGNFPPRFSGLQFPNYSSELNVNALELDDSALYLCASSPSPGETGELFFGEGSRLTVL.

The CDR3 loop is CASSSHPLSLAGGETQYF. The CDR3 DNA reads TGTGCCAGCAGCTCACATCCACTCTCACTAGCGGGAGGGGAGACCCAGTACTTC. The V call is TRBV7-2, the J call TRBJ2-5; 13 bases match TRBD2. Trimming took 4 bases from V and 5 from J; bases not matched to a gene: 13. In germline, CDR1 is SGHTA, CDR2 FQGNSA. The CDR3 runs to 18 residues. Drawing the rest from reference TRBV7-2 and TRBJ2-5, the complete variable domain is GAGVSQSPSNKVTEKGKDVELRCDPISGHTALYWYRQSLGQGLEFLIYFQGNSAPDKSGLPSDRFSAERTGGSVSTLTIQRTQQEDSAVYLCASSSHPLSLAGGETQYFGPGTRLLVL.

This rearrangement joins TRBV2 to TRBJ2-5; 7 bases line up with TRBD1. Trimming took 3 bases from V and 3 from J; bases not matched to a gene: 7. The CDR3 covers 15 residues. Germline loops: CDR1 SNHLY, CDR2 FYNNEI. The CDR3 DNA reads TGTGCCAGCAGTGAGTCAACCGGGACAGAAGAGACCCAGTACTTC. The encoded protein is CASSESTGTEETQYF.

The V gene is TRBV7-2, the J gene TRBJ1-1; D is perhaps TRBD1 (6 bases). Germline V lookup: CDR1 SGHTA, CDR2 FQGNSA. Trimming pared 2 bases from V and 1 base from J, leaving 14 bases between. The CDR3 covers 16 residues. The CDR3 loop reads CASSLTGGAQNTEAFF. The CDR3 DNA follows: TGTGCCAGCAGCTTAACGGGGGGGGCGCAGAACACTGAAGCTTTCTTT.

CDR3 sequence (DNA): TGTGCCAGCGTAGCGGGGACTAGCGGAGTGCAAGAGACCCAGTACTTC. This gives the protein CASVAGTSGVQETQYF. The chain combines TRBV7-2 with TRBJ2-5; TRBD2 aligns across 11 bases. Germline CDR1 SGHTA, CDR2 FQGNSA. The CDR3 totals 16 residues. Trimming cost V 8 bases and J 2 bases; bases outside gene matches: 10.

This chain connects TRBV28 to TRBJ1-1; 7 bases align to TRBD1. CDR3 length: 13 residues. Germline V lookup: CDR1 MDHEN, CDR2 SYDVKM. With 7 bases clipped from V and 4 bases from J, the junction kept 6 bases outside the gene matches. The CDR3 region has the DNA TGTGCCAGCACCGACGGACAGGCCACTGAAGCTTTCTTT. Its translation is CASTDGQATEAFF.